This paragraph covers one T cell receptor beta chain sequence. This clonotype was recorded at least ten times. What this receptor recognizes is not known. No per-base quality is available; no much larger clone lies one base away. The sample originates from a study of regulatory T cells in long-lasting Graves disease (dated by TCRdb to the early 2020s). Context from the whole study: In the newly diagnosed Graves' disease group, patients had been taking antithyroid drugs for less than 3 months. The study was conducted in China and was registered as a clinical trial. A total of about 35 samples underwent TCR sequencing, from roughly 13 patients with persistent Graves' disease and approximately 20 patients with newly diagnosed Graves' disease. This study used TCR sequencing and RNA sequencing of peripheral blood to compare persistent Graves' disease patients against newly diagnosed Graves' disease patients.

Interpreted using the paper, the time point label stands for: newly diagnosed GD, antithyroid drugs for less than 3 months. RNA was extracted from PBMCs in TRIzol for both TCR sequencing and RNA sequencing. The diagnosis of Graves' disease was made according to American Thyroid Association guidelines. Patients for the study were recruited at an endocrinology department in Xi'an, China. Each patient gave about 9.1 milliliters of peripheral blood, collected in an EDTA anticoagulant tube. Ficoll Paque Plus density gradient separation was used to isolate PBMCs, and no further T cell sorting was performed. An Agilent 2100 Bioanalyzer and agarose gel were used to check RNA quality, and a NanoDrop 2000 was used to measure RNA concentration. The CDR3 runs 16 residues from the cysteine to the phenylalanine. The DNA shown is the 48-base CDR3, in frame from base 1. Clipping removes 5 bases from V and 5 bases from J, with 11 as the unmatched junction base count. CDR1 and CDR2, looked up from the germline V gene, are SGHTA and FQGNSA.

The paper as a whole reports these results and caveats: The study examined only peripheral blood because the primary lesion, thyroid tissue, could not be accessed. Preferential use of TRBV28, TRBJ1-2 and TRBJ2-5 was observed in persistent disease, whereas TRBV20-1 and TRBJ2-1 were favored in newly diagnosed disease. The authors acknowledged the small sample size as a limitation that may reduce accuracy. Lower TCR Shannon entropy and fewer highly expanded clones were observed in persistent Graves' disease patients than in newly diagnosed patients, which suggested clonal expansion. Patients with persistent disease shared more public clonotypes (around 3,000) than newly diagnosed patients did (about 970). Sequencing and analysis were limited to the TCR beta chain.

Receptor libraries were prepared by multiplex PCR. Sequencing used an Illumina HiSeq 4000. To build TCR beta libraries, CDR3 regions were amplified by Arm-PCR using iRepertoire HTBI primers. Gel purification was performed on PCR products prior to sequencing. The paper's data handling went like this. Gene usage analysis of CDR3 amino acid clonotypes relied on the 60 or so TRBV and 13 to 15 TRBJ segments identified across samples. COPE and FqMerger were used to merge filtered high-quality paired reads into contigs. BLAST was used to align contigs to IMGT TRBV, TRBD and TRBJ reference genes, with CDR3 defined following IMGT. Highly expanded clones were defined as clonotypes with a frequency above 0.1%. Repertoire diversity was measured by Shannon entropy, and V-J evenness by the Gini coefficient. Clonotypes shared by more than one individual were considered public. TCRdb passed the public sequencing reads through fastp at Q25 and MiXCR, retaining productive beta sequences. Every CDR3 protein is listed once, alongside the most common genes and DNA of its rows. Here the V and J calls rest on TCRdb's processing, not on the authors' analysis. This sample has roughly 560,000 distinct CDR3 sequences in its table, and 9.5% to 15% of those were observed once. More than 8% of the sample is taken by the ten largest.

These data were also filed under a second study, of T cells in Graves' hyperthyroidism and ophthalmopathy. Per that second paper: Stable Graves' hyperthyroidism was defined as no progression to ophthalmopathy during 18 months of follow-up. Hyperthyroidism patients were newly diagnosed, had a disease duration of under 2 months, and were aged 18 to 65 years. Patients with uncontrolled infections, other autoimmune diseases, pregnancy or lactation were excluded. Diagnoses were based on clinical symptoms, serum thyroxine and TRAb, thyroid ultrasound and orbital computed tomography. The TCR CDR3 was subjected to a first round of RT-PCR using the HTBI primer set and the Qiagen OneStep RT-PCR kit. Most expanded thyroid clonotypes (frequency above 0.001) were also detected in blood, suggesting blood repertoires may reflect thyroid immune responses. Ophthalmopathy was separated from stable hyperthyroidism by a 13 V-J signature model, with 85% to 90% sensitivity and about 81% specificity obtained in cross-validation and 80%/75% obtained in testing. In validation, the model predicted progression to ophthalmopathy a median of roughly six months before onset, with approximately 68% sensitivity and roughly 77% specificity. To identify distinguishing TCR V-J signatures, a discovery cohort of 100 or so patients was used, comprising some 45 with Graves' ophthalmopathy and approximately 58 with stable Graves' hyperthyroidism. Whether ophthalmopathy could be predicted prospectively was tested in an independent validation cohort made up of under 20 hyperthyroidism patients plus 17 patients who later progressed to ophthalmopathy. The roughly 90 discovery patients were divided at random into training and test sets in a 7:3 ratio. The study also compared thyroid tissue and blood T-cell repertoires from roughly 6 Graves' hyperthyroidism patients. Once sampling was done, hyperthyroidism patients were given methimazole at a starting dose of 30 mg daily, whereas ophthalmopathy patients were given high-dose intravenous methylprednisolone. The libraries were constructed in a second round of multiplex PCR and then size-selected and purified. The libraries were sequenced on an Illumina HiSeq2000 using paired-end 100 bp reads. SOAPnuke was used to process the raw data, with reads discarded if the reads contained adapters or uncalled bases, had a mean Phred below 15, or lacked an exact constant-primer or identifier match. High-quality paired reads were merged with COPE v1.2.5, and unique nucleotide sequences were defined as clonotypes. MiTCR v1.1 was used to align the clonotypes against IMGT TRBV, TRBD and TRBJ reference segments. Analysis was restricted to V-J combinations with a frequency above 0.0001, which covered 98% to 99.2% of repertoires. The TCS score was defined as the ratio of F50 (clonal expansion) to E x V (chaos), calculated using BLOSUM62-based TCRdist between CDR3 peptides within each V-J. Welch's t-statistics and random forest reduced 500 to 650 V-J features to 13, which were used in a naive Bayes classifier (R e1071). Sample size was not statistically predetermined, and investigators were not blinded to group allocation. TCR Vbeta CDR3 sequencing of roughly 140 peripheral blood samples (roughly 41 ophthalmopathy, 75 hyperthyroidism and some 17 progressor patients) is reported in the paper.

The material was peripheral blood mononuclear cells (PBMCs), obtained at new diagnosis, from a patient treated with antithyroid drugs. This chain joins TRBV7-2 to TRBJ2-3, with 9 bases aligning to TRBD2. This clonotype was obtained from a woman in her 30s with Graves disease. Donor details come from another sample of the same person, matched by shared clones. In nucleotides, the sequence is TGTGCCAGCAGCCGTAACTGGGCGGGAGGGTTAGATACGCAGTATTTT. It codes for CASSRNWAGGLDTQYF.